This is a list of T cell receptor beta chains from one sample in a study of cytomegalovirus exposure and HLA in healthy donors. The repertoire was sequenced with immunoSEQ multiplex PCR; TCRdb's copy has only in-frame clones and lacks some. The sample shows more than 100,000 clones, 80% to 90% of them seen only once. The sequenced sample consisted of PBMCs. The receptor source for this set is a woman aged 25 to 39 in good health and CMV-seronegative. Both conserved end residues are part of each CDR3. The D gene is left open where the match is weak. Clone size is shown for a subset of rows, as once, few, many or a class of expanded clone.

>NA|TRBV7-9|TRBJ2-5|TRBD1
TGTGCCAGCAGCTTAGCGCTTGGGACAGGGGGGGAGAGGCAAGAGACCCAGTACTTC
CASSLALGTGGERQETQYF
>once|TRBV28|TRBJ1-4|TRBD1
TGTGCCAGCAGTGACAGGGTTTTGGAAAAACTGTTTTTT
CASSDRVLEKLFF
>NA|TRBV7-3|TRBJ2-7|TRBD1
TGTGCCAGCAGCCCGACGGGGACAGGGGCCTACGAGCAGTACTTC
CASSPTGTGAYEQYF
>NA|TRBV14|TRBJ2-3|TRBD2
TGTGCCAGCAGCCCATGGACTAGCGGGAGCCCAGATACGCAGTATTTT
CASSPWTSGSPDTQYF
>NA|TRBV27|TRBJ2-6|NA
TGTGCCAGCAGTCTTTCAGGGGTACGCTCTGGGGCCAACGTCCTGACTTTC
CASSLSGVRSGANVLTF
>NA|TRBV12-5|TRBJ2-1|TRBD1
TGTGCTAGTGGTTTGGTACTGGGGACAGGGGGCAGTGAGCAGTTCTTC
CASGLVLGTGGSEQFF
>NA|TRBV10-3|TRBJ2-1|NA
TGTGCCATCAGTGAGCGGGGGGCTTACAATGAGCAGTTCTTC
CAISERGAYNEQFF
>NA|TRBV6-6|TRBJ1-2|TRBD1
TGTGCCAGCAGTTACTCGGGACAGGGCTCCTATGGCTACACCTTC
CASSYSGQGSYGYTF
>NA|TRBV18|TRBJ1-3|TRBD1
TGTGCCAGCTCACCCACCAGGGGGGTCTCTGGAAACACCATATATTTT
CASSPTRGVSGNTIYF
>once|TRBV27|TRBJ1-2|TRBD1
TGTGCCAGCAGTGTCCAAAGGACAGGCGTATTTAACTATGGCTACACCTTC
CASSVQRTGVFNYGYTF
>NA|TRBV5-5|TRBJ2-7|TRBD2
TGTGCCAGCAGCTTGGGGTCCGGATGGACTAGCGAGGGCGAGCAGTACTTC
CASSLGSGWTSEGEQYF
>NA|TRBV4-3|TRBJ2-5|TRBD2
TGCGCCAGCAGCCAAGATCCCCGGACTAGCGGGGGAGAGACCCAGTACTTC
CASSQDPRTSGGETQYF
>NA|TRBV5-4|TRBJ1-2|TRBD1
TGTGCCAGCAGCAGGGACAGGGGGAAAAACTACTATGGCTACACCTTC
CASSRDRGKNYYGYTF
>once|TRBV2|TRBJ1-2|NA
TGTGCCAGCAGCCAAATGGGGGGGAATTGGGCGGGTGGCTACACCTTC
CASSQMGGNWAGGYTF
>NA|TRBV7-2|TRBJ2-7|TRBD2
TGTGCCAGCAGCCCCTCGCGGGGGGCCCACTACGAGCAGTACTTC
CASSPSRGAHYEQYF
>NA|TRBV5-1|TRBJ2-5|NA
TGCGCCAGCAGCTTCTTTCAGGGGAATAGGGGAGAGACCCAGTACTTC
CASSFFQGNRGETQYF
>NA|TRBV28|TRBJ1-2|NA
TGTGCCAGCAGTTTGCAGGGCCCCTATGGCTACACCTTC
CASSLQGPYGYTF
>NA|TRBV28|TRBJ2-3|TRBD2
TGTGCCAGCAGTTTCCTAGCGGGCACAGATACGCAGTATTTT
CASSFLAGTDTQYF
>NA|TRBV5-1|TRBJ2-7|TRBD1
TGCGCCAGCAGCTACGGACAGGGTATGGCCTACGAGCAGTACTTC
CASSYGQGMAYEQYF
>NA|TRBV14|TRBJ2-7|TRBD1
TGTGCCAGCAGCAGGACAGGGGGCTACGAGCAGTACTTC
CASSRTGGYEQYF
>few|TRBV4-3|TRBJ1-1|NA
TGCGCCAGCAGCCATCAGGGGAACATGAACACTGAAGCTTTCTTT
CASSHQGNMNTEAFF
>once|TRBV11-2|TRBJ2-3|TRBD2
TGTGCCAGCAGCCCAGGGGCTAGCGGGGTCGATACGCAGTATTTT
CASSPGASGVDTQYF
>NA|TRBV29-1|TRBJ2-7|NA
TGCAGCGTTCGACAGGACGGGGAGCAGTACTTC
CSVRQDGEQYF
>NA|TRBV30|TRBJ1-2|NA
TGTGCCTGGAGACAACCACAGGACAACTATGGCTACACCTTC
CAWRQPQDNYGYTF
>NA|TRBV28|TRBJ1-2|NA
TGTGCCAGCAGTTTTCAGGGCGGTTATGGCTACACCTTC
CASSFQGGYGYTF
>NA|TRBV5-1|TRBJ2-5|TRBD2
TGCGCCAGCAGCTTGTTCGGGCGGGAGGGAGAGACCCAGTACTTC
CASSLFGREGETQYF
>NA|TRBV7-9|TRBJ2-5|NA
TGTGCCAGCAGCTTAGCATCCGCTAGCCAAGAGACCCAGTACTTC
CASSLASASQETQYF
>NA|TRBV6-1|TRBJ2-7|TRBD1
TGTGCCAGCACCTACACCGGACAGGGGGGCTACGAGCAGTACTTC
CASTYTGQGGYEQYF
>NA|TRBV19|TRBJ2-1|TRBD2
TGTGCCAGTAGTATAGATCGGGGGGTTGAGCAGTTCTTC
CASSIDRGVEQFF
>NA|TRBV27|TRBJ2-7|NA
TGTGCCAGCAGCCGTAACCGGGACTACGAGCAGTACTTC
CASSRNRDYEQYF
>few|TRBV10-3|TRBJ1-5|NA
TGTGCCATCAGGGACGGGAAAAGCAATCAGCCCCAGCATTTT
CAIRDGKSNQPQHF
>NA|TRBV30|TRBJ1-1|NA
TGTGCCGCGATAGGGGAGAACACTGAAGCTTTCTTT
CAAIGENTEAFF
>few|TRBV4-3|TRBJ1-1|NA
TGCGCCAGCAGCCAAGATACCGGGGGGGTTGACATGAACACTGAAGCTTTCTTT
CASSQDTGGVDMNTEAFF